These T cell receptor beta chains were read from a single sample in a study of CD8+ T cells in alopecia areata. Produced via immunoSEQ multiplex PCR; TCRdb's table is partial and in-frame only. The repertoire consists of about 260,000 clones, with 60% occurring once and the leading ten covering more than 0.85%. This specimen consisted of CD4+ T cells sorted from blood, obtained at roughly week 52, from a patient treated with tofacitinib. The receptors derive from a human donor with alopecia areata. Each CDR3 is given with its conserved first and last residue. Fields, in order: clone size, V gene, J gene, D gene, CDR3 protein, CDR3 DNA. A D gene is named only where the DNA matches it firmly. Clone size is given for some rows only: seen once, a few or many times, or a class if the clone is expanded.

size: -
V: TRBV6-6
J: TRBJ1-5
D: TRBD1
CDR3: CASTGGGQPQHF
DNA: TGTGCCAGTACAGGGGGCGGTCAGCCCCAGCATTTT

size: -
V: TRBV29-1
J: TRBJ2-1
D: -
CDR3: CSVGLTGYEQFF
DNA: TGCAGCGTTGGCCTCACAGGGTATGAGCAGTTCTTC

size: -
V: TRBV5-1
J: TRBJ2-1
D: -
CDR3: CASSLDRAWNEQFF
DNA: TGCGCCAGCAGCTTGGACAGGGCATGGAATGAGCAGTTCTTC

size: few
V: TRBV29-1
J: TRBJ2-7
D: -
CDR3: CSAGEGAYEQYF
DNA: TGCAGCGCGGGCGAGGGGGCCTACGAGCAGTACTTC

size: -
V: TRBV5-4
J: TRBJ1-1
D: -
CDR3: CASSLEGRVNTEAFF
DNA: TGTGCCAGCAGCTTGGAGGGACGGGTGAACACTGAAGCTTTCTTT

size: -
V: TRBV25-1
J: TRBJ1-2
D: -
CDR3: CASSEQGPLDGYTF
DNA: TGTGCCAGCAGCGAACAAGGTCCTTTGGATGGCTACACCTTC

size: -
V: TRBV7-2
J: TRBJ1-1
D: -
CDR3: CASTLQVNTEAFF
DNA: TGTGCCAGCACCTTACAGGTGAACACTGAAGCTTTCTTT

size: many
V: TRBV9
J: TRBJ2-3
D: TRBD2
CDR3: CASSNSGGTDTQYF
DNA: TGTGCCAGCAGCAATAGCGGGGGCACAGATACGCAGTATTTT

size: few
V: TRBV29-1
J: TRBJ1-2
D: -
CDR3: CSVDRGSGYTF
DNA: TGCAGCGTTGACAGGGGTTCTGGCTACACCTTC

size: -
V: TRBV7-2
J: TRBJ2-7
D: TRBD1
CDR3: CASSSGQVGAYEQYF
DNA: TGTGCCAGCAGCTCCGGACAGGTTGGGGCCTACGAGCAGTACTTC

size: -
V: TRBV4-1
J: TRBJ1-4
D: -
CDR3: CASSQDGRGPTNEKLFF
DNA: TGCGCCAGCAGCCAAGATGGTCGGGGGCCAACTAATGAAAAACTGTTTTTT

size: -
V: TRBV6-1
J: TRBJ1-6
D: -
CDR3: CASSESSYNSPLHF
DNA: TGTGCCAGCAGTGAGAGCTCCTATAATTCACCCCTCCACTTT

size: few
V: TRBV7-3
J: TRBJ1-6
D: -
CDR3: CASSLSPDSPLHF
DNA: TGTGCCAGCAGCTTAAGCCCTGATTCACCCCTCCACTTT

size: -
V: TRBV18
J: TRBJ2-6
D: TRBD1
CDR3: CASSPGTGGLSGANVLTF
DNA: TGTGCCAGCTCACCGGGGACAGGGGGACTCTCTGGGGCCAACGTCCTGACTTTC

size: -
V: TRBV6-5
J: TRBJ2-3
D: -
CDR3: CASSDSGPERNTQYF
DNA: TGTGCCAGCAGTGACTCGGGACCTGAAAGGAATACGCAGTATTTT

size: few
V: TRBV30
J: TRBJ1-5
D: -
CDR3: CAWTAFGSLLNQPQHF
DNA: TGTGCCTGGACCGCGTTCGGATCGCTTTTAAATCAGCCCCAGCATTTT

size: -
V: TRBV6-6
J: TRBJ1-2
D: TRBD1
CDR3: CASSPPRDRRNGYTF
DNA: TGTGCCAGCAGTCCCCCCCGGGACAGAAGGAATGGCTACACCTTC

size: -
V: TRBV28
J: TRBJ2-5
D: -
CDR3: CASSLQETQYF
DNA: TGTGCCAGCAGTCTGCAAGAGACCCAGTACTTC

size: once
V: TRBV18
J: TRBJ2-1
D: -
CDR3: CASSPLTGNYNEQFF
DNA: TGTGCCAGCTCACCACTTACCGGCAACTACAATGAGCAGTTCTTC

size: few
V: TRBV7-8
J: TRBJ2-5
D: TRBD1
CDR3: CASSSQGVGETQYF
DNA: TGTGCCAGCAGCTCCCAGGGGGTTGGAGAGACCCAGTACTTC